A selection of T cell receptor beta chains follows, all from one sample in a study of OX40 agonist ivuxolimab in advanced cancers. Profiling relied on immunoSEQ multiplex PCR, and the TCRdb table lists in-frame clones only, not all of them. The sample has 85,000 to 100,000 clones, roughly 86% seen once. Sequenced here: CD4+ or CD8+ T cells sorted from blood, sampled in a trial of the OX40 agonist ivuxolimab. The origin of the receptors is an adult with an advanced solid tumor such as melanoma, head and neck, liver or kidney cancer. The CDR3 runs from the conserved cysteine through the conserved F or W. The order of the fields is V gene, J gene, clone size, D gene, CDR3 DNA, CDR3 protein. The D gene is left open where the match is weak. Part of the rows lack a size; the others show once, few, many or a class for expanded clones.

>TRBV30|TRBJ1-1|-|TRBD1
TGTGCCTGGAGAAGGGGACAGAGGAACACTGAAGCTTTCTTT
CAWRRGQRNTEAFF
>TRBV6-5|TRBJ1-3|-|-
TGTGCCAGCAGTTACTTGGACACCATATATTTT
CASSYLDTIYF
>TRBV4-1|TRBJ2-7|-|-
TGCGCCAGCAGCCAAGGAGTTGGTCTAGCTCTCCTCGAGCAGTACTTC
CASSQGVGLALLEQYF
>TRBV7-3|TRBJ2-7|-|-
TGTGCCAGCAGCTTAATAGAAGAGCAGTACTTC
CASSLIEEQYF
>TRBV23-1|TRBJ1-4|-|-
TGCGCCAGCAGTCGGGCCGCGGAGAGGGAGGCAGAAAAACTGTTTTTT
CASSRAAEREAEKLFF
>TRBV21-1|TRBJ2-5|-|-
TGTGCCAGCAGCAAAAGGGTCCGGGGACCGCGAATACAAGAGACCCAGTACTTC
CASSKRVRGPRIQETQYF
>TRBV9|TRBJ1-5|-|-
TGTGCCAGCAGCGTAGAGTCCGTGGGTCAGCCCCAGCATTTT
CASSVESVGQPQHF
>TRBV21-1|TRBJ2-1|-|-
TGTGCCAGCAGCAAAGCGCTTTGGGAGGGAGGGTTTTTAAATGAGCAGTTCTTC
CASSKALWEGGFLNEQFF
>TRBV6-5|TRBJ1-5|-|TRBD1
TGTGCCAGCAGTAGACAGGGGGGGCAGCCCCAGCATTTT
CASSRQGGQPQHF
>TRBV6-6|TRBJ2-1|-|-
TGTGCCAGCAGTTACGGGGACTCTTCCTACAATGAGCAGTTCTTC
CASSYGDSSYNEQFF
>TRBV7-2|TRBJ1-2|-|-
TGTGCCAGCAGCTTAGGGGGTTTGACAGGCTCTACTTTGACCTACACCTTC
CASSLGGLTGSTLTYTF
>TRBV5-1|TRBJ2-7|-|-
TGCGCCAGCAGCTTGGCGCTAGACTACGAGCAGTACTTC
CASSLALDYEQYF
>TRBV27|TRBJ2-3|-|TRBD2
TGTGCCGGCAGCAAATCGAGACTAGCTGGCACAGATACGCAGTATTTT
CAGSKSRLAGTDTQYF
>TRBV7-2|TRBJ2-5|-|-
TGTGCCAGCAGCACCGCGCCGGGAGTAGAGACCCAGTACTTC
CASSTAPGVETQYF
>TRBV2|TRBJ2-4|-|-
TGTGCCAGTCAGACCGTCGGTTCTTGGGGTAGCGGACTAGCCAAAAACATTCAGTACTTC
CASQTVGSWGSGLAKNIQYF
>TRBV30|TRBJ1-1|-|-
TGTGCCTGGGCAGTGGGGACTGAAGCTTTCTTT
CAWAVGTEAFF
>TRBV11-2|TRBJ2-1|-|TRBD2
TGTGCCAGCAGCTTAGATTTCGGCGGGGGTCGAAATGAGCAGTTCTTC
CASSLDFGGGRNEQFF
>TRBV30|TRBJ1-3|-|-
TGTGCCTGGAGTGTACGTCAGGTAGCCGGAAACACCATATATTTT
CAWSVRQVAGNTIYF
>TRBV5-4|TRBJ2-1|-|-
TGTGCCAGCAGCTTAAGGACAGCGGCCAGCGAGCAGTTCTTC
CASSLRTAASEQFF
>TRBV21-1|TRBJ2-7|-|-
TGTGCCAGCAGCAAATATTTGTGGGGCCCACCCCACGAGCAGTACTTC
CASSKYLWGPPHEQYF
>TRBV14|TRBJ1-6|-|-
TGTGCCAGCAGCCGGGTAAATTCACCCCTCCACTTT
CASSRVNSPLHF
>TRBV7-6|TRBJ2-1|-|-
TGTGCCAGCAGCTCGACTAACTTGGGGGAGGATCCGGTCTTC
CASSSTNLGEDPVF
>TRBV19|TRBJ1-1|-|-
TGTGCCAGTTGGAATGTCCCGGCGGAGAGTGAAGCTTTCTTT
CASWNVPAESEAFF
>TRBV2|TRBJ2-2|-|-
TGTGCCAGCAGTGAAGTAGCGGCGAACACCGGGGAGCTGTTTTTT
CASSEVAANTGELFF
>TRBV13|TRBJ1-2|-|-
TGTGCCAGCAGTCAGATGGGAGGGACCCAACAAGAACTCTATGGCTACACCTTC
CASSQMGGTQQELYGYTF
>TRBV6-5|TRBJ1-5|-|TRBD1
TGTGCCAGCAGTGCACGGACAGGGGAACAGCCCCAGCATTTT
CASSARTGEQPQHF
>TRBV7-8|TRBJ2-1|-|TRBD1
TGTGCCAGCAGCTTTCGACAGGGAAGGATGAATGAGCAGTTCTTC
CASSFRQGRMNEQFF
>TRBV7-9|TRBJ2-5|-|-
TGTGCCAGCAGCTCAGCGGGAGAGACCCAGTACTTC
CASSSAGETQYF
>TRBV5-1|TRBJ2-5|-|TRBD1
TGCGCCAGCAGCAGCGACAGGGGTGGCGAGACCCAGTACTTC
CASSSDRGGETQYF
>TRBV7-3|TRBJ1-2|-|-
TGTGCCAGCAGCTTAAAACGGGGGCAAAGCTACACCTTC
CASSLKRGQSYTF
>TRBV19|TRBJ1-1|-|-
TGTGCCAGTAGTTGGACCGAGAACACTGAAGCTTTCTTT
CASSWTENTEAFF
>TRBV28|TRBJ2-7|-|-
TGTGCCACCTTTTCTAGCGTGCCCTACGAGCAGTACTTC
CATFSSVPYEQYF
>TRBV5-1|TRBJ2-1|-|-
TGCGCCAGCAGCCATGTAGAGGGTTTGAATGAGCAGTTCTTC
CASSHVEGLNEQFF
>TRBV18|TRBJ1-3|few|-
TGTGCCAGCTCACCACGTCAGGGAAACACCATATATTTT
CASSPRQGNTIYF
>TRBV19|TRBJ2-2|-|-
TGTGCCAGTAGTATAGGCCCCCCCCAGAAGTCCGGGGAGCTGTTTTTT
CASSIGPPQKSGELFF
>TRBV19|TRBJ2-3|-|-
TGTGCCAGTAGTATGGGCAACCCCGAGAGAGATACGCAGTATTTT
CASSMGNPERDTQYF
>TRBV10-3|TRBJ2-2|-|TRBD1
TGTGCCATCAAGGGGACAGGGGGGACCGGGGAGCTGTTTTTT
CAIKGTGGTGELFF
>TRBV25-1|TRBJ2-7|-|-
TGTGCCAGCAGTGAATTTGCGGGCGACGAGCAGTACTTC
CASSEFAGDEQYF
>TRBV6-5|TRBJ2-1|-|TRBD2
TGTGCCAGCAGTCGACTAGCGGGAAACAATGAGCAGTTCTTC
CASSRLAGNNEQFF
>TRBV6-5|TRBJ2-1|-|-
TGTGCCAGCAGTTACTCGAGACAGCGCAATGAGCAGTTCTTC
CASSYSRQRNEQFF
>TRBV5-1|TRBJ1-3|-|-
TGCGCCAGCAGCATACGGTCTGGCTCGAGCTCTGGAAACACCATATATTTT
CASSIRSGSSSGNTIYF
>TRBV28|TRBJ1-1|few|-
TGTGCCAGTAAGACGACAGTGAACACTGAAGCTTTCTTT
CASKTTVNTEAFF
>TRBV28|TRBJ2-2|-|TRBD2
TGTGCCAGCAGTCAGCCGGGACTAGGGAACACCGGGGAGCTGTTTTTT
CASSQPGLGNTGELFF
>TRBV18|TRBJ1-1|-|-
TGTGCCAGCTCACCCAGGGGTTCCACTGAAGCTTTCTTT
CASSPRGSTEAFF
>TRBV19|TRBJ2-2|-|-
TGTGCCAGTAGATACACTTACGCCCCCCCCGGGGAGCTGTTTTTT
CASRYTYAPPGELFF
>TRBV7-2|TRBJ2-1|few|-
TGTGCCAGCAGCCCCCCCGGGACTTCCTACAATGAGCAGTTCTTC
CASSPPGTSYNEQFF
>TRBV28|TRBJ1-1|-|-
TGTGCCAGCTCAAACGGGCCCACCCCGAACACTGAAGCTTTCTTT
CASSNGPTPNTEAFF
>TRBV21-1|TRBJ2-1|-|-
TGTGCCGGTCCTGGACAGGGGAGTTATGAGCAGTTCTTC
CAGPGQGSYEQFF
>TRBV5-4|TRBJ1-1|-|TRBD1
TGTGCCAGCAGCTTCCAGGGGGGGAACACTGAAGCTTTCTTT
CASSFQGGNTEAFF
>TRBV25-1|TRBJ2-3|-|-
TGTGCCAGCAGTGAATGGGCAGGAGGCACAGATACGCAGTATTTT
CASSEWAGGTDTQYF
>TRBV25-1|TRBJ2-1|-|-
TGTGCCAGCAGCCTATTCGGTGAGCAGTTCTTC
CASSLFGEQFF
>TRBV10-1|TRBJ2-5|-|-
TGCGCCAGCAGTGAGTCTTTTGACGGCGGGGCCCAGTACTTC
CASSESFDGGAQYF
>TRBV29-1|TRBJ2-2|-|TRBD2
TGCAGCGTCGACGGGACTAGCGGGAACACCGGGGAGCTGTTTTTT
CSVDGTSGNTGELFF
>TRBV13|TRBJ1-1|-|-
TGTGCCAGCCGTCTTGGCGTGAACACTGAAGCTTTCTTT
CASRLGVNTEAFF